This TCR beta chain was recovered during a study of blood T cell repertoires in COVID-19. Study-level information: PBMCs, B-cell-depleted T cells, or T cells were the source of the cDNA or gDNA that made up the material.

Generated by immunoSEQ multiplex PCR, the TCRdb table keeps only in-frame clones and is missing some. This repertoire shows 130,000 or so clones, 82% found once; its top ten account for 9.5% to 13%. Per germline, CDR1 SNHLY and CDR2 FYNNEI. This CDR3 spans 14 amino acids. V shed 6 bases and J 0 bases; nucleotides not matched to a gene: 1. The chain joins TRBV2 to TRBJ1-1, with 10 bases matching TRBD1. The source of this sequence is a human donor in a cohort sampled during active COVID-19. Sequences were obtained from peripheral blood. CDR3 amino acids: CASSGTGVNTEAFF. The CDR3 nucleotides are TGTGCCAGCAGCGGGACAGGGGTGAACACTGAAGCTTTCTTT. The full variable domain, its missing parts supplied by reference TRBV2 and TRBJ1-1, is EPEVTQTPSHQVTQMGQEVILRCVPISNHLYFYWYRQILGQKVEFLVSFYNNEISEKSEIFDDQFSVERPDGSNFTLKIRSTKLEDSAMYFCASSGTGVNTEAFFGQGTRLTVV.